A selection of T cell receptor beta chains follows, all from one sample in a study of blood T cell repertoires in COVID-19. Here immunoSEQ multiplex PCR was the method, and the copy in TCRdb shows in-frame clones only, minus some. The sample records about 130,000 clones, more than 75% being singletons. Sequencing was performed on peripheral blood. The receptors were gathered from a man aged 50-60 years with active COVID-19. Both conserved end residues are part of each CDR3. D genes are given only for firm matches. Some rows have no size entry. The others give once, few or many, or a class for an expanded clone.

TGTGCTAGTCTTAGCGGGGGGGTAGATACGCAGTATTTT,CASLSGGVDTQYF,TRBD2,TRBJ2-3,NA,TRBV12-5
TGTGCCAGCAGCTCGGAGGACGCGTCCGGCTACACCTTC,CASSSEDASGYTF,NA,TRBJ1-2,NA,TRBV5-4
TGTGCCAGCCACGGGACTAGCGGGAGTTTGACCCGAGAGACCCAGTACTTC,CASHGTSGSLTRETQYF,TRBD2,TRBJ2-5,NA,TRBV5-4
TGTGCCAGCAGCAAAGTGGGGGCACAGGGGCGAGGAAACTATGGCTACACCTTC,CASSKVGAQGRGNYGYTF,NA,TRBJ1-2,NA,TRBV21-1
TGTGCCACCAGCAGAGATCGTTTGCGGTCCCCATACGATACGCAGTATTTT,CATSRDRLRSPYDTQYF,NA,TRBJ2-3,NA,TRBV15
TGTGCCAGTAGTAGGGCGGGCGCTAATGAAAAACTGTTTTTT,CASSRAGANEKLFF,NA,TRBJ1-4,NA,TRBV19
TGTGCCAGCAGCTTTTATGGGCCAGGGACTAATGAAAAACTGTTTTTT,CASSFYGPGTNEKLFF,NA,TRBJ1-4,NA,TRBV7-2
TGTGCCAGCAGCTTAAGTTCCGGACAGGGGGCGTATGAGCAGTTCTTC,CASSLSSGQGAYEQFF,TRBD1,TRBJ2-1,NA,TRBV11-2
TGCGCCAGCAGCCAAAATGGACAGGAATACGAGCAGTACTTC,CASSQNGQEYEQYF,TRBD1,TRBJ2-7,NA,TRBV4-1
TGCGCCAGCAGCCAAGACCCAGTTGCCCACAATGAGCAGTTCTTC,CASSQDPVAHNEQFF,NA,TRBJ2-1,NA,TRBV4-3
TGTGCCAGCTCACTCGACAGCGCCTATAGCAATCAGCCCCAGCATTTT,CASSLDSAYSNQPQHF,NA,TRBJ1-5,NA,TRBV18
TGCGCCAGCAGCCTAACTACCGGGGGGGCCTACAATGAGCAGTTCTTC,CASSLTTGGAYNEQFF,TRBD2,TRBJ2-1,NA,TRBV5-1
TGTGCCTGGAGCAAGCCGGGACAGTCGGGCGAGCAGTACTTC,CAWSKPGQSGEQYF,TRBD1,TRBJ2-7,NA,TRBV30
TGTGCCAGCTCACATGACAGGGGGAACACTGAAGCTTTCTTT,CASSHDRGNTEAFF,TRBD1,TRBJ1-1,once,TRBV18
TGTGCCAGCTCACCGGGACAGCTTCAAGAGACCCAGTACTTC,CASSPGQLQETQYF,TRBD1,TRBJ2-5,NA,TRBV18
TGTGCCACCTTTACCGGGACTCCCCTCACCGGGGAGCTGTTTTTT,CATFTGTPLTGELFF,NA,TRBJ2-2,NA,TRBV6-5
TGTGCCAGCAGCTTTTTAGCGGGGGGGCACGAGCAGTACTTC,CASSFLAGGHEQYF,TRBD2,TRBJ2-7,NA,TRBV9
TGTGCCAGCAGCTTACCAGGGGTTGTCGATGAGCAGTTCTTC,CASSLPGVVDEQFF,NA,TRBJ2-1,NA,TRBV5-8
TGTGCCAGCAGAAAAGGGGGACAGGGAGGCACAGATACGCAGTATTTT,CASRKGGQGGTDTQYF,TRBD1,TRBJ2-3,NA,TRBV2
TGCGCCAGCAGCCAAGATGAGAGGGGAGGTGAAAAACTGTTTTTT,CASSQDERGGEKLFF,NA,TRBJ1-4,NA,TRBV4-3
TGTGCCAGCACCCCGACGACAGGGGCGTCTTCACCCCTCCACTTT,CASTPTTGASSPLHF,TRBD1,TRBJ1-6,NA,TRBV6-5
TGCAGCAACCTACGGACAGGGAGGTATTTACTCTATGGCTACACCTTC,CSNLRTGRYLLYGYTF,TRBD1,TRBJ1-2,NA,TRBV29-1
TGCGCCAGCAGCTGGCGCGGGGCCAGGGAAGAGACCCAGTACTTC,CASSWRGAREETQYF,NA,TRBJ2-5,NA,TRBV5-1
TGTGCCTGGATTCTTATCAGGAAGAACACTGAAGCTTTCTTT,CAWILIRKNTEAFF,NA,TRBJ1-1,NA,TRBV30
TGTGCCAGCAGCCAAGAGACAGATTACGAGCAGTACTTC,CASSQETDYEQYF,NA,TRBJ2-7,NA,TRBV3-1/TRBV3-2
TGTGCCAGCAGTCCTACAGCACCCGGGACAGGAGTCACAGATACGCAGTATTTT,CASSPTAPGTGVTDTQYF,TRBD1,TRBJ2-3,NA,TRBV6-6
TGTGCCAGCAGCTTGAGAGGGGACTTGGCTGGAAACACCATATATTTT,CASSLRGDLAGNTIYF,NA,TRBJ1-3,few,TRBV5-6
TGCGCCAGCAGCCAAGGGACAGTGCACTCCTACGAGCAGTACTTC,CASSQGTVHSYEQYF,NA,TRBJ2-7,few,TRBV4-1
TGTGCCAGCAGCCAAGGGGGGCCCCAGTACTTC,CASSQGGPQYF,NA,TRBJ2-5,NA,TRBV3-1/TRBV3-2
TGCGCCAGCAGTCTCGGACAGGGGAAAGAGACCCAGTACTTC,CASSLGQGKETQYF,TRBD1,TRBJ2-5,NA,TRBV4-1
TGTGCCAGCAGCCCCCTGACTGTGGGAAACACCATATATTTT,CASSPLTVGNTIYF,NA,TRBJ1-3,once,TRBV3-1/TRBV3-2
TGTGCCAGCAGTTATAAGGGCAGGGTGAACACCGGGGAGCTGTTTTTT,CASSYKGRVNTGELFF,NA,TRBJ2-2,NA,TRBV6-5
TGTGCCACCAGTGACCCAACAGACAGAATCTCTGGAAACACCATATATTTT,CATSDPTDRISGNTIYF,NA,TRBJ1-3,NA,TRBV24-1
TGTGCCAGCAGTGGCGGACAGAGCAATCAGCCCCAGCATTTT,CASSGGQSNQPQHF,NA,TRBJ1-5,NA,TRBV27
TGTGCTAGTGGTTTGGGGGTACAGGGGTTAAGGACTGAAGCTTTCTTT,CASGLGVQGLRTEAFF,TRBD1,TRBJ1-1,NA,TRBV12-5